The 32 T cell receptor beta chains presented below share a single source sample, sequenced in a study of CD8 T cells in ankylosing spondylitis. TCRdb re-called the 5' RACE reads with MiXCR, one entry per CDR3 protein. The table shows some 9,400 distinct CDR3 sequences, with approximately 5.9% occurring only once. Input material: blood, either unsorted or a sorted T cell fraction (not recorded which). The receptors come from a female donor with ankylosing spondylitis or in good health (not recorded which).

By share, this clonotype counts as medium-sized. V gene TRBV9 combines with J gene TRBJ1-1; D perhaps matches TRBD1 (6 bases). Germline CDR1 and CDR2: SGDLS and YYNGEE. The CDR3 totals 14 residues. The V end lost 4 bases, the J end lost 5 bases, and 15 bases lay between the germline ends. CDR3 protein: CASSRRGFGTEAFF. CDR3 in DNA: TGTGCCAGCAGCCGCAGGGGCTTTGGGACTGAAGCTTTCTTT.

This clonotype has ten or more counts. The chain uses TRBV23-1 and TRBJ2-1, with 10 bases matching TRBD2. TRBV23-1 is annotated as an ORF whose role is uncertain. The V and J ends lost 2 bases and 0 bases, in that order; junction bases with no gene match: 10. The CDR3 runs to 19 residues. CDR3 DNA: TGCGCCAGCAGTCAAGACGAACTAGCGGGAAGGAGCTCCTACAATGAGCAGTTCTTC. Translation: CASSQDELAGRSSYNEQFF.

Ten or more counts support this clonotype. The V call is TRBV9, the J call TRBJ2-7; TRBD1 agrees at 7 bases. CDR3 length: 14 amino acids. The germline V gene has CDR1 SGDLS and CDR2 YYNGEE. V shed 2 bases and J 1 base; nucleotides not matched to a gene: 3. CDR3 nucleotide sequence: TGTGCCAGCAGCGTGGGCAGGGGGTCCTACGAGCAGTACTTC. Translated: CASSVGRGSYEQYF.

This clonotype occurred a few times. CDR3 in amino acids: CASSTSGASYEQYF. CDR3 coding DNA: TGTGCCAGCAGCACCTCAGGGGCCTCCTACGAGCAGTACTTC. The rearrangement links TRBV9 to TRBJ2-7; tentatively, D is TRBD1 (6 bases). Trimming took 4 bases from V and 0 from J, leaving 11 bases between them. In germline, CDR1 is SGDLS, CDR2 YYNGEE. This CDR3 has 14 amino acids.

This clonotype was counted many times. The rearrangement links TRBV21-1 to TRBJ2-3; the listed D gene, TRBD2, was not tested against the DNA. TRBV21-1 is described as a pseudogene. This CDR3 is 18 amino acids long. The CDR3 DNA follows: TGTGCCAGCAGCAAAGAAGGACTAGCGGGGGGGCCATCAGATACGCAGTATTTT. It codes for CASSKEGLAGGPSDTQYF.

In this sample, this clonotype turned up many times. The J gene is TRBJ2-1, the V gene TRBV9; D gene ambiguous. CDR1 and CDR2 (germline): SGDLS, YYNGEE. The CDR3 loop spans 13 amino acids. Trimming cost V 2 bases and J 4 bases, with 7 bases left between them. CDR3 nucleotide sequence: TGTGCCAGCAGCGTCCAAACGTACAATGAGCAGTTCTTC. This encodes CASSVQTYNEQFF.

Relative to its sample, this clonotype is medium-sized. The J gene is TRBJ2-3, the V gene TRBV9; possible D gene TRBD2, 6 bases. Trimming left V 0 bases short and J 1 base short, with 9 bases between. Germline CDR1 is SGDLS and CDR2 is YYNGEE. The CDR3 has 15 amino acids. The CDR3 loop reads CASSVVGGGTDTQYF. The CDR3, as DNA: TGTGCCAGCAGCGTAGTCGGGGGTGGCACAGATACGCAGTATTTT.

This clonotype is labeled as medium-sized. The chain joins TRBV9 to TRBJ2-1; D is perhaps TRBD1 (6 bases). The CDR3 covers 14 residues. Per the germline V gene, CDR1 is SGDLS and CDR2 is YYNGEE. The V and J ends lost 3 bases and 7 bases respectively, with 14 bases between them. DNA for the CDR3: TGTGCCAGCAGCGGAGGGGGATCTGGGAATGAGCAGTTCTTC. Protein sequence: CASSGGGSGNEQFF.

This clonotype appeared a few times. CDR3 sequence: CASSVEGGGSTDTQYF. The CDR3 coding sequence is TGTGCCAGCAGCGTAGAAGGCGGGGGGAGCACAGATACGCAGTATTTT. V gene TRBV9 combines with J gene TRBJ2-3; 8 bases fit TRBD2. The CDR3 runs to 16 residues. The germline CDR1 and CDR2 sequences are SGDLS and YYNGEE. J was trimmed by 0 bases and V by 0 bases; bases with no gene match: 3.

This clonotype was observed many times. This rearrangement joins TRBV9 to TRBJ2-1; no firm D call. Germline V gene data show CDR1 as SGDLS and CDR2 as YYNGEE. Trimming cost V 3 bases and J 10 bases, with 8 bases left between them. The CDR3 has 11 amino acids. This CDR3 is CASSDGPEQFF. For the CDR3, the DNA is TGTGCCAGCAGCGACGGACCAGAGCAGTTCTTC. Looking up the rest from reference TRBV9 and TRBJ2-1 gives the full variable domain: DSGVTQTPKHLITATGQRVTLRCSPRSGDLSVYWYQQSLDQGLQFLIQYYNGEERAKGNILERFSAQQFPDLHSELNLSSLELGDSALYFCASSDGPEQFFGPGTRLTVL.

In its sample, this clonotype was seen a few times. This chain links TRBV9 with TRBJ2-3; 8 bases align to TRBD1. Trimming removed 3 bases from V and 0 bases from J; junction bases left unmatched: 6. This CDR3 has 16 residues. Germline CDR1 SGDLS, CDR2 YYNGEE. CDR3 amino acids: CASSAGQGVSTDTQYF. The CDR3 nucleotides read TGTGCCAGCAGCGCCGGACAGGGAGTTAGCACAGATACGCAGTATTTT.

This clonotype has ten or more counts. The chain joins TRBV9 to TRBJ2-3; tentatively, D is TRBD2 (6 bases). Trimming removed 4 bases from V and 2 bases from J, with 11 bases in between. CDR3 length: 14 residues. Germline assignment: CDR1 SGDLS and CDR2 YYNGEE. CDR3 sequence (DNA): TGTGCCAGCAGCTCGGGGGTTTCCACAGATACGCAGTATTTT. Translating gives CASSSGVSTDTQYF.

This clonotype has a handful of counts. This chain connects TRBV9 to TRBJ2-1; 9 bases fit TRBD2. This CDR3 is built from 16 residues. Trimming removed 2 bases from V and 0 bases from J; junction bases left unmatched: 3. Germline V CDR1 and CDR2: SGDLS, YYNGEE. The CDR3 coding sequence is TGTGCCAGCAGCGTTTTGGGACTAGCCTCCTACAATGAGCAGTTCTTC. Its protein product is CASSVLGLASYNEQFF.

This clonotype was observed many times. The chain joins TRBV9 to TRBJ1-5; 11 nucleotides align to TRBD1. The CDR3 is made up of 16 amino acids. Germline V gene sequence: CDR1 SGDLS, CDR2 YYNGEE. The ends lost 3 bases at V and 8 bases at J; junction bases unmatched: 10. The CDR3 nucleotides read TGTGCCAGCAGCGGGACAGGGGGCGCTTCGTTAGAGCCCCAGCATTTT. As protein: CASSGTGGASLEPQHF.

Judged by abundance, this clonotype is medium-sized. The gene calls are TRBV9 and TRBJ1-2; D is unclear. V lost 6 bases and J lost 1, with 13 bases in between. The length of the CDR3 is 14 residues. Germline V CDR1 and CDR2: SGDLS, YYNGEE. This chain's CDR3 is CASTPRTDNYGYTF. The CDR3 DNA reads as TGTGCCAGCACCCCCAGGACCGATAACTATGGCTACACCTTC.

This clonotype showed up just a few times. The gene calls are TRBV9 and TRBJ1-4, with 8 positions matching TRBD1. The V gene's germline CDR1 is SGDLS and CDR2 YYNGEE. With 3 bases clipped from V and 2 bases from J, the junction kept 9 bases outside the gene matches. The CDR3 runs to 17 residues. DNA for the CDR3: TGTGCCAGCAGCGCCCGGACAGGGAGGGGTACTAATGAAAAACTGTTTTTT. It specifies CASSARTGRGTNEKLFF.

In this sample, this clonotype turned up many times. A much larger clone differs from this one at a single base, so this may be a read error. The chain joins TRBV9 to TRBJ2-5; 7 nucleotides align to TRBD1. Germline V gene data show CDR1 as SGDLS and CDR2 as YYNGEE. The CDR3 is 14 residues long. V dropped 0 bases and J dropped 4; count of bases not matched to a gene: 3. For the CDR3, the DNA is TGTGCCAGCAGCGTAGAGGGGGCCGGAGAGACCCAGTACTTC. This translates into CASSVEGAGETQYF.

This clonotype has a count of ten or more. CDR3 in DNA: TGTGCCAGCAGCGTAGGGGGAGCATCAGCCCCTAACTATGGCTACACCTTC. It codes for CASSVGGASAPNYGYTF. This rearrangement joins TRBV9 to TRBJ1-2; no clear D. The CDR3 sequence is 17 residues long. V was clipped by 0 bases and J by 0 bases, with 15 bases between them. Germline CDR1 reads SGDLS; CDR2 reads YYNGEE.

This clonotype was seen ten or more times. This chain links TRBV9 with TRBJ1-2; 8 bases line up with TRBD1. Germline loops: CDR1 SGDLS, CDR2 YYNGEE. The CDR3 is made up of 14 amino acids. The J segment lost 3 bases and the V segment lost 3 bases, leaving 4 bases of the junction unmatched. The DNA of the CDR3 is TGTGCCAGCAGCGCCCCGGGACAGGACTATGGCTACACCTTC. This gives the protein CASSAPGQDYGYTF. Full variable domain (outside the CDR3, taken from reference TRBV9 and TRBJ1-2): DSGVTQTPKHLITATGQRVTLRCSPRSGDLSVYWYQQSLDQGLQFLIQYYNGEERAKGNILERFSAQQFPDLHSELNLSSLELGDSALYFCASSAPGQDYGYTFGSGTRLTVV.

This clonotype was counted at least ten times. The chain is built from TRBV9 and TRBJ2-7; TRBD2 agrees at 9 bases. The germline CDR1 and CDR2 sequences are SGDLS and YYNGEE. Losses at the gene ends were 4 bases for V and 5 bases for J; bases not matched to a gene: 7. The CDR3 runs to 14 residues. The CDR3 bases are TGTGCCAGCAGCCTTAGCGGGAGAAAAGACGAGCAGTACTTC. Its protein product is CASSLSGRKDEQYF.

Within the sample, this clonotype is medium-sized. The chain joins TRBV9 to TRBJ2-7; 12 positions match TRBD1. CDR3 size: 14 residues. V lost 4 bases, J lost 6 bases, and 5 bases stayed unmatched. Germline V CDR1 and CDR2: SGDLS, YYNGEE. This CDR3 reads CASSLGTGGGEQYF. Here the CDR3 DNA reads TGTGCCAGCAGCCTCGGGACAGGGGGCGGCGAGCAGTACTTC.

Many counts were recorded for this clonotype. The CDR3 here is CASSAPQGAGNEQFF. The CDR3 nucleotides read TGTGCCAGCAGCGCACCACAGGGGGCCGGCAATGAGCAGTTCTTC. The V gene is TRBV9, the J gene TRBJ2-1; 9 nucleotides agree with TRBD1. Looked up from germline, CDR1 is SGDLS and CDR2 is YYNGEE. With V trimmed by 3 bases and J by 6 bases, 7 bases remained unmatched. This CDR3 comprises 15 residues.

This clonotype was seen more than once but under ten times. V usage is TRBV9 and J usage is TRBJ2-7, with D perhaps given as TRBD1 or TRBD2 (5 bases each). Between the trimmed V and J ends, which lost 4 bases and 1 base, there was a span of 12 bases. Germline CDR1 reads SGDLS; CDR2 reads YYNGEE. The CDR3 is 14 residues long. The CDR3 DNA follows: TGTGCCAGCAGCCCGGGACCCCAGTCCTACGAGCAGTACTTC. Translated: CASSPGPQSYEQYF.

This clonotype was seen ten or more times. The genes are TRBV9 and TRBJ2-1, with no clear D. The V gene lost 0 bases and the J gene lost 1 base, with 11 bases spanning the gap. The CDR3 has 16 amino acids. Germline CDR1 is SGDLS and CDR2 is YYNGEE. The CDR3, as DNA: TGTGCCAGCAGCGTAGAGACCGGCGGATCCTACAATGAGCAGTTCTTC. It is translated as CASSVETGGSYNEQFF.

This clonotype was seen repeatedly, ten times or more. As DNA, the CDR3 is TGTGCCAGCACTAGGACAGGGGGCTACAATGAGCAGTTCTTC. Its translation is CASTRTGGYNEQFF. This sequence joins TRBV9 and TRBJ2-1; TRBD1 agrees at 10 bases. J lost 3 bases, V lost 6 bases, and 3 bases had no gene match. This CDR3 contains 14 residues. The germline V gene encodes CDR1 SGDLS and CDR2 YYNGEE.

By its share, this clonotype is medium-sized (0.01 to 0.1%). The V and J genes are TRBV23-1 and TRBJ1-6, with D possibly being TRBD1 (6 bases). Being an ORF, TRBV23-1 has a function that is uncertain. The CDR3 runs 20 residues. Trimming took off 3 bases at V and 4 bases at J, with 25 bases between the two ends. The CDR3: CASSHPRGVKERGYNSPLHF. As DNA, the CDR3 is TGCGCCAGCAGTCACCCACGTGGTGTCAAAGAAAGGGGGTATAATTCACCCCTCCACTTT.

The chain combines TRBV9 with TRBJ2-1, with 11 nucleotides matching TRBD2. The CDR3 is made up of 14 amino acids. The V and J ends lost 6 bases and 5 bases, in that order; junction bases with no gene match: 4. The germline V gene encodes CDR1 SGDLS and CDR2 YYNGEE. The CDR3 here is CASTSGGSNNEQFF. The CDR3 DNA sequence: TGTGCCAGCACTAGCGGGGGGTCTAACAATGAGCAGTTCTTC.

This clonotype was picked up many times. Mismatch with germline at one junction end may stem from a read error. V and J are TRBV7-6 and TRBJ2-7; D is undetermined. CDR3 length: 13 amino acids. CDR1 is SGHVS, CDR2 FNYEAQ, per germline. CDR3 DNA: TGTGCCAGCAGCTTAGTAGTAGCACCAGTTGTCCGTTTC. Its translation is CASSLVVAPVVRF.

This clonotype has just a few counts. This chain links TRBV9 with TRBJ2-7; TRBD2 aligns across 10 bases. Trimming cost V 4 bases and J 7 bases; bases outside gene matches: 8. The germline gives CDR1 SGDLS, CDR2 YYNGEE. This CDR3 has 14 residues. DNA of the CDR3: TGTGCCAGCAGCCCTAGCGGGGGCGTGTTAGAGCAGTACTTC. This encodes CASSPSGGVLEQYF.

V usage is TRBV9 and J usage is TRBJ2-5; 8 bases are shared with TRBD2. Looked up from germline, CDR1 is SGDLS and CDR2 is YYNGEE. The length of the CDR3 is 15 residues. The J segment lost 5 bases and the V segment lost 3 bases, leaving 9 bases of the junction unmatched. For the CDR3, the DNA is TGTGCCAGCAGCGAACAACCCGGGGGGGCGGAGACCCAGTACTTC. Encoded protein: CASSEQPGGAETQYF.

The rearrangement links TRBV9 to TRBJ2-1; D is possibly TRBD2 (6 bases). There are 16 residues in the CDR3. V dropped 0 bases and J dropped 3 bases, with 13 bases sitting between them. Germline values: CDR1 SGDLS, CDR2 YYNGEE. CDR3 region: CASSVEGQGLYNEQFF. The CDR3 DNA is TGTGCCAGCAGCGTAGAGGGGCAGGGACTCTACAATGAGCAGTTCTTC.

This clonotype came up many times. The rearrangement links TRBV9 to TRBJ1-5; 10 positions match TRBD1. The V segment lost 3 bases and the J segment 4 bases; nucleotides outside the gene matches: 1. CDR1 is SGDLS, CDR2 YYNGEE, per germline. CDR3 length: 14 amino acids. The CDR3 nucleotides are TGTGCCAGCAGCGGGGGACAGGGGAATCAGCCCCAGCATTTT. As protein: CASSGGQGNQPQHF.